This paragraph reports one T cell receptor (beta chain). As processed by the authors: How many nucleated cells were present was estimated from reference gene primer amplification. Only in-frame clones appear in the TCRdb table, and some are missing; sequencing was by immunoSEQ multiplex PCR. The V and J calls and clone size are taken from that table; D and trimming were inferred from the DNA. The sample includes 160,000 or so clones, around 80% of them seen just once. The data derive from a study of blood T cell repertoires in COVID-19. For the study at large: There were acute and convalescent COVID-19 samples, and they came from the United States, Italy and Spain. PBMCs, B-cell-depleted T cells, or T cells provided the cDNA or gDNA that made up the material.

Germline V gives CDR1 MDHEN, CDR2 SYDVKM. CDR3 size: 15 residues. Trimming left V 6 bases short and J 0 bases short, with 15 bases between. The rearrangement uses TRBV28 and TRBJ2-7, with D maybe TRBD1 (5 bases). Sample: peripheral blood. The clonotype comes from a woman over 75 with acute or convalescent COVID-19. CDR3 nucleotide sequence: TGTGCCAGCAGATCAGGGTCCCTTAGCTCCTACGAGCAGTACTTC. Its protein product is CASRSGSLSSYEQYF.